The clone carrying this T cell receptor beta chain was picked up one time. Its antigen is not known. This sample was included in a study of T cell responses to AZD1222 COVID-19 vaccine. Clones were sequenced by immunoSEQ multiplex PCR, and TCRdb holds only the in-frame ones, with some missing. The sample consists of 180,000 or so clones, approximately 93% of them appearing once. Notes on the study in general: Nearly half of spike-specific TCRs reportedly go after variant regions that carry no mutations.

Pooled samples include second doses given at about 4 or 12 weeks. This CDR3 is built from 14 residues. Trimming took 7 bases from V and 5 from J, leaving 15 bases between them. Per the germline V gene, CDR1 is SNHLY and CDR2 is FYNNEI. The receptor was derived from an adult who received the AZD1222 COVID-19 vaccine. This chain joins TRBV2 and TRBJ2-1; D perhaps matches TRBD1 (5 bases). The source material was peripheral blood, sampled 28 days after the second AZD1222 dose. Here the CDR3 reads CASNGRQINNEQFF. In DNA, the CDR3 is TGTGCCAGCAATGGGCGACAGATAAACAATGAGCAGTTCTTC.